One sample yielded the 21 T cell receptor beta chains listed below, sequenced in a study of OX40 agonist ivuxolimab in advanced cancers. The library was obtained by the immunoSEQ multiplex PCR assay. What TCRdb holds here is the immuneACCESS table cut down to in-frame rearrangements. Part of the clones is not present; checked against another copy, under half of the missing clones reflect an unresolved V gene, and the others are unexplained. The sample table records some 30,000 clones; 74% of these occur just once. The ten top clones hold around 12% of the sample. The sequencing here drew on CD4+ or CD8+ T cells sorted from blood, taken in a trial of the OX40 agonist ivuxolimab. These receptors all stem from an adult with an advanced solid tumor such as melanoma, head and neck, liver or kidney cancer.

V usage is TRBV29-1 and J usage is TRBJ1-2, with 11 bases aligning to TRBD1. The CDR3 consists of 14 residues. Trimming removed 4 bases from V and 6 bases from J; junction bases left unmatched: 7. Germline-derived CDR1 and CDR2 are SQVTM and ANQGSEA. The CDR3 here is CSVVGDRGRNGYTF. The CDR3 DNA reads TGCAGCGTTGTGGGGGACAGGGGGAGGAATGGCTACACCTTC. The full variable domain, rest sourced from reference TRBV29-1 and TRBJ1-2, is SAVISQKPSRDICQRGTSLTIQCQVDSQVTMMFWYRQQPGQSLTLIATANQGSEATYESGFVIDKFPISRPNLTFSTLTVSNMSPEDSSIYLCSVVGDRGRNGYTFGSGTRLTVV.

The V call is TRBV6-6, the J call TRBJ1-2; no reliable D call. Trimming took off 4 bases at V and 7 bases at J, with 10 bases between the two ends. CDR1 is MNHNY, CDR2 SVGAGI, per germline (reference sequence). The CDR3 consists of 12 residues. The CDR3 coding sequence is TGTGCCAGCAGTTTTGGATCGGGTGGCTACACCTTC. Translating it yields CASSFGSGGYTF.

The chain couples TRBV6-5 to TRBJ1-2; perhaps TRBD1 as D (6 bases). Trimming took 7 bases from V and 7 from J, leaving 16 bases between them. Germline V gives CDR1 MNHEY, CDR2 SVGAGI. CDR3 length: 13 residues. The CDR3 nucleotides are TGTGCCAGCAAACCAGGGGTTCTATCTGGCTACACCTTC. It is translated as CASKPGVLSGYTF.

The chain is built from TRBV5-6 and TRBJ2-5; 7 bases fit TRBD2. Looked up from germline, CDR1 is SGHDT and CDR2 is YYEEEE. The CDR3 has 11 amino acids. Trimming cost V 7 bases and J 3 bases; bases outside gene matches: 0. The CDR3 DNA follows: TGTGCCAGCGGGAGGGAAGAGACCCAGTACTTC. Protein: CASGREETQYF.

This chain links TRBV5-1 with TRBJ2-5; 8 bases are shared with TRBD2. This CDR3 is built from 15 residues. V shed 4 bases, J shed 4 bases, and the junction held 9 bases outside the gene matches. Germline CDR1 reads SGHRS; CDR2 reads YFSETQ. The CDR3 DNA sequence: TGCGCCAGCAGCATAACGGGGGGGCCTCTAGAGACCCAGTACTTC. This encodes CASSITGGPLETQYF.

This chain joins TRBV6-1 and TRBJ2-2, with 9 nucleotides matching TRBD1. V was clipped by 4 bases and J by 5 bases; unmatched bases: 11. The length of the CDR3 is 17 residues. Germline V CDR1 and CDR2: MNHNS, SASEGT. The CDR3: CASSAYQYRGLTGELFF. DNA of the CDR3: TGTGCCAGCAGTGCCTACCAATACAGGGGGCTGACCGGGGAGCTGTTTTTT.

V is TRBV19 and J is TRBJ2-2; 12 bases match TRBD2. The CDR3 spans 18 residues. J gave up 4 bases and V 7 bases, and 13 bases lay outside the gene matches. From germline, CDR1 is LNHDA and CDR2 SQIVND (reference sequence). CDR3 sequence (DNA): TGTGCCAGTATTGGACTAGCGGGGAGAAGTCCTCTCACCGGGGAGCTGTTTTTT. Translated: CASIGLAGRSPLTGELFF.

The chain combines TRBV6-1 with TRBJ2-7, with TRBD1 matching over 11 bases. The CDR3 extends over 17 amino acids. Germline V gives CDR1 MNHNS, CDR2 SASEGT. J lost 0 bases, V lost 0 bases, and 4 bases had no gene match. This CDR3 is CASSEARDRGTSYEQYF. The CDR3, as DNA: TGTGCCAGCAGTGAAGCCCGGGACAGGGGGACCTCCTACGAGCAGTACTTC.

This clone was seen a single time. The CDR3 DNA follows: TGTGCCTGGAATTGGAGGGGTGTAGGTGAAAAACTGTTTTTT. Translating it yields CAWNWRGVGEKLFF. This chain uses TRBV30 with TRBJ1-4, with TRBD1 as a possible D gene (5 bases). The germline V gene has CDR1 GTSNPN and CDR2 SVGIG (reference sequence). This CDR3 has 14 residues. Trimming stripped 4 bases from V and 7 bases from J, with 16 bases between.

V usage is TRBV29-1 and J usage is TRBJ2-4, with 9 bases that match TRBD2. J was trimmed by 6 bases and V by 7 bases; bases with no gene match: 7. Germline lookup yields CDR1 SQVTM and CDR2 ANQGSEA. The CDR3 is made up of 13 amino acids. The CDR3 nucleotides read TGCAGCGCCATGGGACTAGCTTTAAACATTCAGTACTTC. This gives the protein CSAMGLALNIQYF.

CDR3 in DNA: TGTGCCAGCTCACCAGGGGTGACTGGCTACACCTTC. Amino acids: CASSPGVTGYTF. The rearrangement uses TRBV18 and TRBJ1-2; D ambiguous. CDR3 length: 12 residues. Germline V CDR1 and CDR2: KGHSH, LQKENI. With 2 bases removed from V and 7 bases from J, the gap between germline ends came to 8 bases.

The rearrangement links TRBV5-6 to TRBJ1-1; TRBD1 aligns across 7 bases. The V segment lost 4 bases and the J segment 4 bases; nucleotides outside the gene matches: 13. The CDR3 has 16 residues. From germline, CDR1 is SGHDT and CDR2 YYEEEE. The CDR3 DNA sequence: TGTGCCAGCAGCCTAGACAGGGAGATGTTGCTCACTGAAGCTTTCTTT. The encoded protein is CASSLDREMLLTEAFF.

The chain combines TRBV18 with TRBJ2-1, with TRBD2 as a possible D gene (6 bases). CDR3 length: 11 residues. Trimming stripped 3 bases from V and 10 bases from J, with 7 bases between. The germline CDR1 and CDR2 sequences are KGHSH and LQKENI. This CDR3 is CASSPDYEQFF. The CDR3 region has the DNA TGTGCCAGCTCACCGGACTACGAGCAGTTCTTC.

This rearrangement joins TRBV18 to TRBJ1-1, with TRBD1 matching over 9 bases. Germline CDR1 and CDR2: KGHSH and LQKENI. The junction had 14 bases not matched to a gene; V was cut back by 5 bases and J by 10 bases. This CDR3 has 15 amino acids. The CDR3 DNA sequence: TGTGCCAGCTCAGGACCTGACAGGGGGAAAAGCAGAGCTTTCTTT. Encoded protein: CASSGPDRGKSRAFF.

In this sample, this clone is large. The V and J genes are TRBV9 and TRBJ2-2; D is unclear. Looked up from germline, CDR1 is SGDLS and CDR2 is YYNGEE. Trimming removed 1 base at V and 2 bases at J, with 15 bases between. CDR3 length: 17 amino acids. DNA for the CDR3: TGTGCCAGCAGCGTACATTTAGGGCCGACTAACACCGGGGAGCTGTTTTTT. Translation gives CASSVHLGPTNTGELFF.

This chain joins TRBV30 and TRBJ2-7; possibly TRBD1 or TRBD2 for D (6 bases each). CDR1 and CDR2 (germline): GTSNPN, SVGIG (reference sequence). This CDR3 spans 13 amino acids. V was shortened by 0 bases and J by 6 bases, with 12 bases between the two germline ends. The CDR3 protein is CAWSVGGLSEQYF. The CDR3 DNA reads as TGTGCCTGGAGTGTAGGGGGGCTGAGCGAGCAGTACTTC.

The rearrangement links TRBV25-1 to TRBJ1-5; TRBD1 agrees at 8 bases. The CDR3 sequence is 13 residues long. The J segment lost 8 bases and the V segment lost 3 bases, leaving 3 bases of the junction unmatched. Germline-derived CDR1 and CDR2 are MGHDK and SYGVNS. CDR3 bases: TGTGCCAGCAGTGATGGACAGGGAAAGCCCCAGCATTTT. This sequence encodes CASSDGQGKPQHF.

V usage is TRBV6-5 and J usage is TRBJ1-1, with TRBD1 identical over 8 bases. J gave up 4 bases and V 0 bases, and 4 bases lay outside the gene matches. From germline, CDR1 is MNHEY and CDR2 SVGAGI. The length of the CDR3 is 15 residues. CDR3 in DNA: TGTGCCAGCAGTTACTCGGACAGGGCGCGCACTGAAGCTTTCTTT. It is translated as CASSYSDRARTEAFF.

This clone appeared once. The V and J genes are TRBV7-2 and TRBJ2-5, with a possible D match to TRBD1 (5 bases). Germline V CDR1 and CDR2: SGHTA, FQGNSA. V was shortened by 2 bases and J by 4 bases, with 8 bases between the two germline ends. This CDR3 region has 13 residues. The CDR3 DNA follows: TGTGCCAGCAGCTTACAGGGCTTAGAGACCCAGTACTTC. It encodes CASSLQGLETQYF. The entire variable domain, with the rest obtained from reference TRBV7-2 and TRBJ2-5, is as follows: GAGVSQSPSNKVTEKGKDVELRCDPISGHTALYWYRQSLGQGLEFLIYFQGNSAPDKSGLPSDRFSAERTGGSVSTLTIQRTQQEDSAVYLCASSLQGLETQYFGPGTRLLVL.

The gene calls are TRBV11-1 and TRBJ2-5; TRBD2 is a possible D gene (6 bases). The V and J ends lost 5 bases and 1 base respectively, with 8 bases between them. The germline V gene has CDR1 SGHAT and CDR2 FQDESV (reference sequence). This CDR3 is 13 amino acids long. The CDR3 spells CASSPAGQETQYF. The CDR3 bases are TGTGCCAGCAGCCCAGCGGGCCAAGAGACCCAGTACTTC. Filled out from reference TRBV11-1 and TRBJ2-5, the complete variable domain reads EAEVAQSPRYKITEKSQAVAFWCDPISGHATLYWYRQILGQGPELLVQFQDESVVDDSQLPKDRFSAERLKGVDSTLKIQPAELGDSAMYLCASSPAGQETQYFGPGTRLLVL.

This sequence joins TRBV2 and TRBJ2-2, with 7 bases aligning to TRBD1. V dropped 6 bases and J dropped 6; count of bases not matched to a gene: 10. Germline CDR1 is SNHLY and CDR2 is FYNNEI. This CDR3 spans 15 amino acids. CDR3 nucleotides: TGTGCCAGCAGCCCCGTATCAGGGGGATCCGGGGAGCTGTTTTTT. Translating gives CASSPVSGGSGELFF.